The rows below give T cell receptor beta chains drawn from one sample of a study of blood T cell repertoires in COVID-19. Some clones are missing from TCRdb's copy, which holds only in-frame ones; the method was immunoSEQ multiplex PCR. Of roughly 63,000 clones in the sample, approximately 92% were seen once. Specimen: peripheral blood. These receptors were collected from a man aged 50-60 years with active COVID-19. CDR3s include the opening cysteine and the closing phenylalanine or tryptophan. Fields, in order: J gene, V gene, D gene, clone size, CDR3 protein, CDR3 DNA. A D gene is named only where the DNA matches it firmly. Size values are once, few and many counts, or a class for expanded clones, and some rows have none.

>TRBJ2-3|TRBV6-1|.|.
CASSATDTQYF
TGTGCCAGCAGTGCTACAGATACGCAGTATTTT
>TRBJ1-1|TRBV3-1/TRBV3-2|.|once
CASSLRRGSEAFF
TGTGCCAGCAGCCTAAGACGGGGGTCTGAAGCTTTCTTT
>TRBJ1-6|TRBV19|TRBD1|.
CASSGQGDSPLHF
TGTGCCAGTAGCGGACAGGGCGACTCACCCCTCCACTTT
>TRBJ2-7|TRBV5-4|.|.
CASSLGRDSYEQYF
TGTGCCAGCAGCTTGGGGAGGGACTCCTACGAGCAGTACTTC
>TRBJ2-5|TRBV25-1|TRBD1|.
CASSVARTGTQETQYF
TGTGCCAGCAGTGTGGCCCGGACAGGGACCCAAGAGACCCAGTACTTC
>TRBJ2-7|TRBV5-1|.|.
CASSLGGGGSYEQYF
TGCGCCAGCAGCTTGGGCGGTGGCGGCTCGTACGAGCAGTACTTC
>TRBJ2-2|TRBV5-4|TRBD1|.
CASILTTGQGAGELFF
TGTGCCAGCATCCTAACTACGGGACAGGGGGCCGGGGAGCTGTTTTTT
>TRBJ1-6|TRBV6-5|.|few
CASSYSGAGVTPLHF
TGTGCCAGCAGTTACTCTGGGGCGGGAGTGACACCCCTCCACTTT
>TRBJ1-5|TRBV6-2/TRBV6-3|TRBD1|.
CASSTTGSSNQPQHF
TGTGCCAGCAGCACGACAGGGAGTAGCAATCAGCCCCAGCATTTT
>TRBJ1-2|TRBV4-3|.|.
CASSQGGGGTNYGYTF
TGCGCCAGCAGCCAAGGAGGGGGAGGGACTAACTATGGCTACACCTTC
>TRBJ2-7|TRBV5-6|.|.
CASSLTRLITYEQYF
TGTGCCAGCAGCTTGACGCGTTTAATCACCTACGAGCAGTACTTC
>TRBJ2-1|TRBV6-5|TRBD1|.
CASRGQGAGNEQFF
TGTGCCAGCAGGGGACAGGGGGCGGGAAATGAGCAGTTCTTC
>TRBJ2-3|TRBV7-9|.|once
CASSLEGQGSNTQYF
TGTGCCAGCAGCTTAGAAGGTCAGGGGAGTAATACGCAGTATTTT
>TRBJ1-2|TRBV2|.|.
CASSEDPGLNYGYTF
TGTGCCAGCAGTGAGGATCCTGGACTTAACTATGGCTACACCTTC
>TRBJ1-6|TRBV5-4|TRBD1|.
CASSADRVNSYNSPLHF
TGTGCCAGCAGCGCGGACAGGGTGAACTCCTATAATTCACCCCTCCACTTT
>TRBJ1-2|TRBV20-1|.|.
CSASDGAGYTF
TGCAGTGCCTCCGACGGAGCTGGCTACACCTTC
>TRBJ1-3|TRBV7-8|.|.
CASSPGATAGNTIYF
TGTGCCAGCAGCCCGGGAGCCACGGCGGGAAACACCATATATTTT
>TRBJ1-3|TRBV7-7|.|.
CASSPERADVVSGNTIYF
TGTGCCAGCAGCCCCGAGCGGGCAGATGTAGTTTCGGGAAACACCATATATTTT
>TRBJ2-5|TRBV11-2|.|once
CASSTGTKETQYF
TGTGCCAGCAGCACCGGGACAAAAGAGACCCAGTACTTC
>TRBJ2-2|TRBV2|TRBD1|.
CASSQEQGAGELFF
TGTGCCAGCAGTCAAGAACAGGGGGCCGGGGAGCTGTTTTTT
>TRBJ2-7|TRBV5-1|.|.
CASSRDRLDEQYF
TGCGCCAGCAGCCGTGACAGGCTGGACGAGCAGTACTTC
>TRBJ1-6|TRBV10-3|TRBD1|.
CAISETGTGNSPLHF
TGTGCCATCAGTGAGACCGGGACAGGGAATTCACCCCTCCACTTT
>TRBJ2-2|TRBV4-3|TRBD1|.
CASSQERVTGKIPGELFF
TGCGCCAGCAGCCAAGAGAGGGTGACAGGGAAGATCCCCGGGGAGCTGTTTTTT
>TRBJ2-1|TRBV3-1/TRBV3-2|TRBD2|.
CASSPGAGGDKQFF
TGTGCCAGCAGCCCCGGGGCGGGGGGGGACAAGCAGTTCTTC
>TRBJ1-1|TRBV5-4|.|few
CASSFSEGHGEAFF
TGTGCCAGCAGCTTTTCGGAGGGCCATGGTGAAGCTTTCTTT
>TRBJ2-7|TRBV2|TRBD2|.
CASNGGDSYEQYF
TGTGCCAGCAACGGGGGGGACTCCTACGAGCAGTACTTC
>TRBJ1-2|TRBV2|.|.
CASSEAGLDLYGYTF
TGTGCCAGCAGCGAAGCGGGGCTAGACCTCTATGGCTACACCTTC
>TRBJ2-1|TRBV27|.|.
CASSPVAVLNEQFF
TGTGCCAGCAGTCCCGTGGCAGTTTTAAATGAGCAGTTCTTC
>TRBJ2-7|TRBV4-1|TRBD1|.
CASSQGQGAYEQYF
TGCGCCAGCAGCCAAGGACAGGGGGCCTACGAGCAGTACTTC
>TRBJ2-3|TRBV2|.|.
CASTRGGFTDTQYF
TGTGCCAGCACCCGCGGTGGATTCACAGATACGCAGTATTTT
>TRBJ1-1|TRBV9|TRBD1|.
CASRDAQGADTEAFF
TGTGCCAGCAGGGACGCTCAGGGGGCTGACACTGAAGCTTTCTTT
>TRBJ2-5|TRBV5-6|.|.
CASSFAYEETQYF
TGTGCCAGCAGCTTTGCCTACGAAGAGACCCAGTACTTC
>TRBJ1-2|TRBV7-8|TRBD1|.
CASSLGARPGQGLSGYTF
TGTGCCAGCAGCTTAGGGGCAAGGCCCGGACAGGGTCTGAGTGGCTACACCTTC
>TRBJ2-3|TRBV9|.|.
CASSGGGVSTDTQYF
TGTGCCAGCAGCGGGGGCGGGGTGAGCACAGATACGCAGTATTTT
>TRBJ2-2|TRBV13|.|.
CASSYRAEIGELFF
TGTGCCAGCAGCTACCGCGCCGAGATCGGGGAGCTGTTTTTT
>TRBJ1-2|TRBV9|TRBD1|.
CASSDGDRVYGYTF
TGTGCCAGCAGCGACGGGGACAGGGTCTATGGCTACACCTTC
>TRBJ2-4|TRBV6-5|.|.
CASSLGQLLAKNIQYF
TGTGCCAGCAGTTTGGGGCAGCTTTTAGCCAAAAACATTCAGTACTTC
>TRBJ2-4|TRBV30|.|.
CAWSNSRAGINIQYF
TGTGCCTGGAGTAACAGCAGGGCTGGGATTAACATTCAGTACTTC
>TRBJ2-7|TRBV5-1|TRBD2|.
CASSLKGLASYEQYF
TGCGCCAGCAGCTTGAAGGGACTAGCATCCTACGAGCAGTACTTC
>TRBJ2-3|TRBV6-6|.|.
CASSYYGGPSRDTQYF
TGTGCCAGCAGTTACTACGGGGGGCCCAGCAGAGATACGCAGTATTTT
>TRBJ1-5|TRBV4-1|.|.
CASSQQYRDNQPQHF
TGCGCCAGCAGCCAACAGTACAGGGATAATCAGCCCCAGCATTTT
>TRBJ2-1|TRBV20-1|.|few
CSASPSSGSAGNEQFF
TGCAGTGCTAGTCCGTCCAGCGGCAGTGCTGGGAATGAGCAGTTCTTC
>TRBJ2-1|TRBV6-2/TRBV6-3|.|.
CASSYKLVNEQFF
TGTGCCAGCAGTTACAAACTCGTCAATGAGCAGTTCTTC
>TRBJ2-7|TRBV7-2|TRBD2|few
CASSLVASGGARYEQYF
TGTGCCAGCAGCTTAGTGGCTAGCGGGGGGGCCCGGTACGAGCAGTACTTC
>TRBJ2-2|TRBV2|TRBD2|once
CASSGLAGVSGELFF
TGTGCCAGCAGTGGACTAGCGGGGGTGTCCGGGGAGCTGTTTTTT
>TRBJ1-5|TRBV19|.|.
CASSGADYFNQPQHF
TGTGCCAGTAGTGGGGCCGATTACTTTAATCAGCCCCAGCATTTT
>TRBJ1-5|TRBV18|.|.
CASSSSHAGNQPQHF
TGTGCCAGCTCGTCGTCCCATGCGGGCAATCAGCCCCAGCATTTT
>TRBJ2-1|TRBV7-2|.|once
CASSHQGGSEQFF
TGTGCCAGCAGCCACCAGGGGGGCAGTGAGCAGTTCTTC
>TRBJ1-2|TRBV3-1/TRBV3-2|.|.
CASSPRDPGGYGYTF
TGTGCCAGCAGCCCCCGGGACCCGGGGGGGTATGGCTACACCTTC
>TRBJ2-7|TRBV7-9|TRBD2|.
CASSLAGRAGSSYEQYF
TGTGCCAGCAGCTTAGCCGGTCGAGCGGGGAGCTCCTACGAGCAGTACTTC
>TRBJ2-7|TRBV4-2|TRBD1|.
CASSQALILGQDEQYF
TGTGCCAGCAGCCAAGCTTTGATATTGGGACAGGACGAGCAGTACTTC
>TRBJ2-5|TRBV30|.|.
CAWSAPGVETQYF
TGTGCCTGGAGTGCCCCAGGGGTGGAGACCCAGTACTTC